A single TCR beta chain is shown here with its context. Its antigen is undetermined. The junction differs from germline at one of its ends, possibly a read error. The CDR3 totals 15 residues. Germline loops: CDR1 SSHAT, CDR2 FNYEAQ (reference sequence). The repertoire was sequenced with immunoSEQ multiplex PCR; TCRdb's copy has only in-frame clones and lacks some. The sample has tens of thousands of clones; 91% are singletons. The investigators sampled blood at baseline, at cycle 4 day 1, and at cycle 7 day 1. This specimen comes from a study of OX40 agonist ivuxolimab in advanced cancers. Whole-study context: Ivuxolimab, which is an agonistic anti-OX40 (CD134) antibody, was administered to the patients.

Whole-study findings and limits: Mean expanded clone counts were higher in CD8+ than CD4+ T cells. Circulating CD4+ and CD8+ T cells showed clonal expansion by week 6 at 0.1 to 3.0 mg/kg.

Here the sequenced sample was CD4+ or CD8+ T cells sorted from blood, taken in a trial of the OX40 agonist ivuxolimab. The receptor's source is an adult with an advanced solid tumor such as melanoma, head and neck, liver or kidney cancer. The V and J genes are TRBV7-7 and TRBJ2-1, with D possibly called TRBD1 or TRBD2 (5 bases each). In DNA, the CDR3 is TGTGCTAGCAGCTTAGGGGAGAGGGTTTACAATGAGCAGTTCTTC. Its translation: CASSLGERVYNEQFF. Full variable domain (outside the CDR3, taken from reference TRBV7-7 and TRBJ2-1): GAGVSQSPRYKVTKRGQDVTLRCDPISSHATLYWYQQALGQGPEFLTYFNYEAQPDKSGLPSDRFSAERPEGSISTLTIQRTEQRDSAMYRCASSLGERVYNEQFFGPGTRLTVL.